Many counts were recorded for the clone carrying this T cell receptor beta chain. What it binds is unknown. The data originate from a study of beta chain features in type 1 diabetes. Study results and caveats: PCR might favor shorter templates, equally in patients and controls. Naive, central memory and Treg TCRB repertoires appeared more alike in patients than in healthy donors.

Every isolated RNA sample was fully reverse transcribed, so sequencing captured expressed TCRB transcripts. Profiled with immunoSEQ multiplex PCR; TCRdb holds only in-frame clones, not every one. The sample holds 250,000 to 300,000 clones; approximately 8% are singletons and the top ten take about 0.93%. A single heparinised draw of approximately 100 mL on average was taken per donor. It was via CD45RO/CCR7/CD25/CD127/CD95/CD27 that CD4+ naive, central memory, regulatory and stem cell-like memory cells were sorted. The V gene lost 4 bases and the J gene lost 6 bases, with 11 bases spanning the gap. Germline-derived CDR1 and CDR2 are LGHNA and YSLEER. The CDR3 is 13 amino acids.

The gene calls are TRBV4-3 and TRBJ2-3; no firm D call. The sequencing sample was made of central memory CD4+ T cells from blood. This TCR was sampled from a woman aged 18 to 35 in good health. CDR3 DNA: TGCGCCAGCAGCCGTATAGAAGGGGATACGCAGTATTTT. This codes for CASSRIEGDTQYF.